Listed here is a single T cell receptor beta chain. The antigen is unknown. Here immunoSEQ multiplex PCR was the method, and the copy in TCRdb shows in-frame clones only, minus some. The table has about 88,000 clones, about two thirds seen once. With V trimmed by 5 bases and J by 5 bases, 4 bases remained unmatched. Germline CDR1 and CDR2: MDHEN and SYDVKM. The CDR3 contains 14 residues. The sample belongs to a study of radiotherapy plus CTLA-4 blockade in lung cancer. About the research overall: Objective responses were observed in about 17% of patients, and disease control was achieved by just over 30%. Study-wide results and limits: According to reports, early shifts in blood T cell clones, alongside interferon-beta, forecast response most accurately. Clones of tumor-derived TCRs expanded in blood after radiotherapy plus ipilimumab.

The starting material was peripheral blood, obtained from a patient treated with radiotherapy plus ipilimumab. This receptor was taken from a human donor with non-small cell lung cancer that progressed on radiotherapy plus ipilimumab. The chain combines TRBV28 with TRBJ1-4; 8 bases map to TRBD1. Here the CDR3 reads CASSPRTGNEKLFF. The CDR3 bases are TGTGCCAGCAGTCCCAGGACAGGGAATGAAAAACTGTTTTTT.